This T cell receptor (beta chain) was documented in a study of CD8+ T cells in alopecia areata. Whole-study context: Those treated were given oral tofacitinib at 5 to 10 mg twice daily. Notes on the study in general: Just one nonresponder means the tie between baseline CD8+ expansion and response stays uncertain. There were many expanded lesional clones persisting in scalp and blood during tofacitinib.

Trimming cost V 3 bases and J 0 bases; bases outside gene matches: 5. Germline V lookup: CDR1 MGHDK, CDR2 SYGVNS. The CDR3 totals 15 residues. Extracted RNA was reverse transcribed into cDNA, the sequencing template. Data came from immunoSEQ multiplex PCR; TCRdb stores just in-frame clones and leaves some out. The data show roughly 200,000 clones, with less than 45% seen just once and 0.48% held by the top ten. As for treatment: oral pan-JAK inhibitor, 5-10 mg twice daily. Alopecia areata patients had lesional scalp punch biopsies and peripheral blood taken from them. This clone was observed a handful of times. The antigen is not known.

Sequenced here: CD4+ T cells sorted from blood, sampled at roughly week 30, from a patient treated with tofacitinib. V gene TRBV25-1 combines with J gene TRBJ2-7, with 7 nucleotides matching TRBD1. The receptor was derived from a human donor with alopecia areata. CDR3 amino acids: CASSDGQAHSYEQYF. The CDR3 DNA follows: TGTGCCAGCAGTGACGGACAGGCCCACTCCTACGAGCAGTACTTC.